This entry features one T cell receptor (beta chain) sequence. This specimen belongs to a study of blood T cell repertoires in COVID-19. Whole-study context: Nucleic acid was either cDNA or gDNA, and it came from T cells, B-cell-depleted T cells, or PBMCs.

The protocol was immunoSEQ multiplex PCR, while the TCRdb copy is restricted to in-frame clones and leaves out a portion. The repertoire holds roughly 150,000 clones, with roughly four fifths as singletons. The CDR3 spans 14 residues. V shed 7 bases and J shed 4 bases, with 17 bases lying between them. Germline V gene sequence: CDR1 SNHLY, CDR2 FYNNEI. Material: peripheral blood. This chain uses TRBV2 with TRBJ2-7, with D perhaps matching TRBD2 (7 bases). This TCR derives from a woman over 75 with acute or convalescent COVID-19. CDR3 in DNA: TGTGCCAGCACCTGGGGCAGGGGACTATACGAGCAGTACTTC. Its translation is CASTWGRGLYEQYF.